The 19 T cell receptor beta chains given below trace back to one sample, sequenced in a study of cytomegalovirus exposure and HLA in healthy donors. The PCR had 60 Vbeta and 13 Jbeta primers. Assay used: immunoSEQ multiplex PCR; TCRdb lists only in-frame clones, some missing. The profile covers more than 60,000 clones, with approximately 80% appearing a single time and 7.5% to 10% taken by the ten largest. The sample comprised PBMCs. These receptors all stem from a woman aged 40 to 50 in good health and CMV-seropositive.

The V call is TRBV21-1, the J call TRBJ1-2; the DNA was not used to check the table's D call, TRBD1. TRBV21-1 is a documented pseudogene. There are 13 residues in the CDR3. CDR3 DNA sequence: TGTGCCAGCAGCAAAGATGGGGCGTGGGGCTACACCTTC. Protein product: CASSKDGAWGYTF.

This clone showed up just a few times. The chain joins TRBV11-2 to TRBJ2-5, with TRBD2 as a possible D gene (5 bases). The CDR3 sequence is 14 residues long. Germline V CDR1 and CDR2: SGHAT, FQNNGV. V lost 0 bases and J lost 4, with 9 bases in between. Here the CDR3 reads CASSLDRGRETQYF. The CDR3 nucleotides are TGTGCCAGCAGCTTAGACAGAGGGCGAGAGACCCAGTACTTC.

Concerning this clone itself: Germline is not matched at one junction end, which may reflect a read error. V gene TRBV5-6 combines with J gene TRBJ1-2; possibly TRBD1 for D (5 bases). In germline, CDR1 is SGHDT, CDR2 YYEEEE. This CDR3 is 16 amino acids long. The CDR3 loop is CASSKVTERLRYGHTF. The DNA for the CDR3 is TGTGCCAGCAGCAAAGTGACAGAACGTCTTAGGTATGGCCACACCTTC.

This chain connects TRBV10-3 to TRBJ1-5, with D tentatively TRBD1 (6 bases). V lost 5 bases, J lost 5 bases, and 19 bases lay in between. The CDR3 covers 16 residues. Germline-derived CDR1 and CDR2 are ENHRY and SYGVKD. For the CDR3, the DNA is TGTGCCATCAGTCCAACCCTGTACGAGGGGGATCAGCCCCAGCATTTT. Translating it yields CAISPTLYEGDQPQHF.

This chain uses TRBV4-2 with TRBJ2-5; D remains unclear. This CDR3 has 15 amino acids. CDR1 and CDR2 (germline): LGHNA, YNFKEQ. V was pared by 0 bases and J by 5 bases, with 13 bases between. The CDR3 sequence is CASSQDSLSIETQYF. DNA for the CDR3: TGTGCCAGCAGCCAAGATTCTCTAAGCATCGAGACCCAGTACTTC.

CDR3 sequence: CASRERLAGGPLAKNIQYF. In nucleotides, the CDR3 is TGTGCCAGCAGAGAAAGACTAGCGGGGGGGCCGTTAGCCAAAAACATTCAGTACTTC. The chain couples TRBV2 to TRBJ2-4; 14 bases are a match to TRBD2. Unmatched junction bases numbered 10, after V lost 6 bases and J lost 0 bases. This CDR3 has 19 amino acids. The V gene's germline CDR1 is SNHLY and CDR2 FYNNEI.

The J gene is TRBJ1-5, the V gene TRBV6-5; D gene ambiguous. The CDR3 is 14 amino acids. V lost 5 bases and J 4 bases, leaving 12 bases between the germline ends. Germline-derived CDR1 and CDR2 are MNHEY and SVGAGI. The CDR3 region is CASSQVAGNQPQHF. DNA for the CDR3: TGTGCCAGCAGTCAAGTTGCGGGGAATCAGCCCCAGCATTTT.

In its sample, this clone was seen once. The chain employs TRBV21-1 and TRBJ2-1; the DNA was not used to check the table's D call, TRBD2. TRBV21-1 is a listed pseudogene. CDR3 size: 14 residues. The CDR3 spells CASSKGEGDNEQFF. The CDR3 nucleotides read TGTGCCAGCAGCAAAGGTGAAGGAGACAATGAGCAGTTCTTC.

The J gene is TRBJ2-7, the V gene TRBV19; maybe TRBD2 (5 bases). Trimming took off 6 bases at V and 3 bases at J, with 21 bases between the two ends. Germline assignment: CDR1 LNHDA and CDR2 SQIVND (reference sequence). The CDR3 is made up of 16 amino acids. The CDR3 loop reads CASSPLGGKGSYEQYF. In DNA form, the CDR3 reads TGTGCCAGTAGCCCCCTCGGCGGTAAAGGGAGCTACGAGCAGTACTTC.

The rearrangement uses TRBV19 and TRBJ1-2, with 10 positions matching TRBD1. In germline, CDR1 is LNHDA, CDR2 SQIVND (reference sequence). The CDR3 loop spans 16 amino acids. The ends lost 9 bases at V and 5 bases at J; junction bases unmatched: 15. CDR3 in amino acids: CASRGTGEKALYGYTF. The DNA for the CDR3 is TGTGCCAGCCGAGGGACAGGGGAAAAAGCCTTGTATGGCTACACCTTC.

The chain links TRBV7-2 to TRBJ2-6; D might be TRBD2 (6 bases). The V gene lost 0 bases and the J gene lost 4 bases, with 13 bases spanning the gap. CDR1 SGHTA and CDR2 FQGNSA come from the germline V gene. There are 17 residues in the CDR3. CDR3 in DNA: TGTGCCAGCAGCTTAGCGGGTAGCGGTGGAGGGGCCAACGTCCTGACTTTC. This gives the protein CASSLAGSGGGANVLTF.

V and J are TRBV18 and TRBJ1-1, with a tentative D call TRBD1 (6 bases). Germline CDR1 is KGHSH and CDR2 is LQKENI. The CDR3 is made up of 16 amino acids. Deletions cut 1 base from V and 4 bases from J, with 16 bases between. CDR3 DNA sequence: TGTGCCAGCTCACCACGGCAGGGGAAGGACGGCACTGAAGCTTTCTTT. Translating it yields CASSPRQGKDGTEAFF.

The V and J genes are TRBV28 and TRBJ1-4, with 7 bases aligning to TRBD1. V was pared by 6 bases and J by 8 bases, with 9 bases of the junction left unmatched. The germline gives CDR1 MDHEN, CDR2 SYDVKM. The CDR3 is 14 amino acids. The CDR3 nucleotides read TGTGCCAGCAGCCTCGACAGGGTGGGCGAAAAACTGTTTTTT. Its protein product is CASSLDRVGEKLFF.

This clone was counted between two and nine times. The genes are TRBV6-1 and TRBJ1-3; D call uncertain. This CDR3 has 14 residues. V lost 8 bases and J lost 4, with 15 bases in between. CDR1 and CDR2 from the germline V gene are MNHNS and SASEGT. CDR3 in DNA: TGTGCCAGCCAGATGGGCAGCAAAGGAAACACCATATATTTT. This gives the protein CASQMGSKGNTIYF.

This clone appeared once. The chain couples TRBV7-9 to TRBJ2-5; D is uncertain. The CDR3 spans 13 residues. V shed 3 bases and J shed 0 bases, with 5 bases lying between them. Germline V gene sequence: CDR1 SEHNR, CDR2 FQNEAQ (reference sequence). CDR3: CASSFGNQETQYF. Here the CDR3 DNA reads TGTGCCAGCAGCTTTGGCAACCAAGAGACCCAGTACTTC.

This clone was counted between two and nine times. The chain is built from TRBV6-4 and TRBJ2-2; tentative D call: TRBD2 (5 bases). With 7 bases removed from V and 3 bases from J, the gap between germline ends came to 12 bases. The CDR3 is 14 residues long. The germline V gene encodes CDR1 MRHNA and CDR2 SNTAGT. In nucleotides, the CDR3 is TGTGCCAGCACTCCAGACGGGGACACCGGGGAGCTGTTTTTT. Its translation: CASTPDGDTGELFF.

In this sample, this clone turned up a few times. The J gene is TRBJ2-5, the V gene TRBV7-2, with 8 positions matching TRBD1. Germline CDR1 is SGHTA and CDR2 is FQGNSA. CDR3 length: 13 residues. J was trimmed by 6 bases and V by 6 bases; bases with no gene match: 6. The chain's CDR3 is CASSYDRGQTQYF. CDR3 bases: TGTGCCAGCAGTTATGACAGGGGTCAGACCCAGTACTTC.

This chain connects TRBV5-5 to TRBJ1-1; D gene uncertain. Trimming removed 1 base from V and 0 bases from J, with 7 bases in between. The CDR3 is 14 residues long. CDR1 and CDR2 (germline): SGHKS, YYEKEE (reference sequence). For the CDR3, the DNA is TGTGCCAGCAGCTTGCACAGAGTGAACACTGAAGCTTTCTTT. It specifies CASSLHRVNTEAFF.

V usage is TRBV10-1 and J usage is TRBJ2-2, with TRBD1 as a possible D gene (5 bases). CDR1 and CDR2 (germline): WNHNN, SYGVQD (reference sequence). V was clipped by 4 bases and J by 0 bases, with 9 bases between them. This CDR3 has 15 amino acids. As DNA, the CDR3 is TGCGCCAGCAGTGGGGCAGGGCCGAACACCGGGGAGCTGTTTTTT. Its translation is CASSGAGPNTGELFF.